This is a list of T cell receptor beta chains from one sample in a study of T cells in localized non-small cell lung cancer. Here immunoSEQ multiplex PCR was the method, and the copy in TCRdb shows in-frame clones only, minus some. This sample has tens of thousands of clones, with around nine tenths found just once. The input for sequencing was peripheral blood, taken before any cancer treatment. The origin of the receptors is a woman aged 40-70 years with stage I lung adenocarcinoma. Both conserved end residues are part of each CDR3. A D gene is named only where the DNA matches it firmly. Rows may omit the clone size; those that give it use once, few, many or a size class.

j_gene	abundance	d_gene	v_gene	CDR3nt	CDR3aa
TRBJ2-1	-	TRBD2	TRBV20-1	TGCAGTGTAGAGGGGACTAGTGAGCAGTTCTTC	CSVEGTSEQFF
TRBJ2-5	-	-	TRBV7-8	TGTGCCAGCAGCTTAGTGCCCCAAGAGACCCAGTACTTC	CASSLVPQETQYF
TRBJ2-7	-	-	TRBV6-5	TGTGCCAGCGGCAACTCCTACGAGCAGTACTTC	CASGNSYEQYF
TRBJ2-5	-	-	TRBV7-9	TGTGCCACCAGACGTACACAAGAGACCCAGTACTTC	CATRRTQETQYF
TRBJ1-5	-	-	TRBV2	TGTGCCAGCAGTGAAGGGACTTCGTGGAGCAATCAGCCCCAGCATTTT	CASSEGTSWSNQPQHF
TRBJ1-4	-	-	TRBV5-5	TGTGCCAGCAGCTTGGACAACGGTGAAAAACTGTTTTTT	CASSLDNGEKLFF
TRBJ1-1	-	TRBD1	TRBV6-5	TGTGCCAGCAGTCGGGACAGGGATTCACCTGAAGCTTTCTTT	CASSRDRDSPEAFF
TRBJ1-2	-	-	TRBV18	TGTGCCAGCTCACCACCGGTCAGGGCCCTTGGCTACACCTTC	CASSPPVRALGYTF
TRBJ2-5	-	-	TRBV7-7	TGTGCTAGCAGCTTAGTTGGGGCGGCCCAGTACTTC	CASSLVGAAQYF
TRBJ2-3	-	TRBD2	TRBV5-1	TGCGCCAGCAGCTTGGCCGGACTAGCGGGCAGCACAGATACGCAGTATTTT	CASSLAGLAGSTDTQYF
TRBJ2-3	-	-	TRBV27	TGTGCCAGCAGTTCCGACGGCGGGTTTGGCCCAAGGGATACGCAGTATTTT	CASSSDGGFGPRDTQYF
TRBJ2-1	-	-	TRBV21-1	TGTGCCAGCAGCAAGCTACGGGACGCCGGGACTAGCGGGAGGGTCGGTGAGCAGTTCTTC	CASSKLRDAGTSGRVGEQFF
TRBJ2-7	-	-	TRBV7-6	TGTGCCAGCAGCCTAGGGAAGGGGGGATCCTACGAGCAGTACTTC	CASSLGKGGSYEQYF
TRBJ2-7	-	TRBD2	TRBV6-6	TGTGCCAGCAGTTATGGCGGGAGGGCGTACGAGCAGTACTTC	CASSYGGRAYEQYF
TRBJ2-6	-	-	TRBV7-9	TGTGCCAGCAGCCAGTCGGGATCTGGGGCCAACGTCCTGACTTTC	CASSQSGSGANVLTF
TRBJ1-5	-	-	TRBV28	TGTGCCAGCAGACTAACCCAGTCCAATCAGCCCCAGCATTTT	CASRLTQSNQPQHF
TRBJ1-5	-	-	TRBV28	TGTGCCAGCAGTTTATTTCAGGTCGGGCGCATAAATCAGCCCCAGCATTTT	CASSLFQVGRINQPQHF
TRBJ2-7	-	TRBD1	TRBV19	TGTGCCAGTAGTATAGTTTGGGACAGCTACGAGCAGTACTTC	CASSIVWDSYEQYF
TRBJ2-3	-	-	TRBV28	TGTGCCAGCACCACCGGGGGTACGCAGTATTTT	CASTTGGTQYF
TRBJ1-1	-	TRBD1	TRBV2	TGTGCCAGCAGTGGCCCGGGACAGACCACTGAAGCTTTCTTT	CASSGPGQTTEAFF
TRBJ2-1	-	-	TRBV29-1	TGCAGCGTTGTATGGCAGGGGTACCACAATGAGCAGTTCTTC	CSVVWQGYHNEQFF
TRBJ1-1	-	-	TRBV19	TGTGCCAGTAGTCCCCGGACGGAGAACACTGAAGCTTTCTTT	CASSPRTENTEAFF
TRBJ2-3	-	-	TRBV6-1	TGTGCCAGCAGTTCGTTGACTCACACAGATACGCAGTATTTT	CASSSLTHTDTQYF
TRBJ2-6	-	TRBD1	TRBV10-3	TGTGCCATCAGCTCACAGGGGGCCGGGGCCAACGTCCTGACTTTC	CAISSQGAGANVLTF
TRBJ2-7	-	TRBD1	TRBV19	TGTGCCAGTAGTATAGGGACAGGGTCTTCCTACGAGCAGTACTTC	CASSIGTGSSYEQYF
TRBJ1-1	-	-	TRBV6-1	TGTGCCAGCAGTGAATTACAGGGTACCACTGAAGCTTTCTTT	CASSELQGTTEAFF
TRBJ2-7	once	-	TRBV15	TGTGCCACCAGCATGGGCGACGAGCAGTACTTC	CATSMGDEQYF
TRBJ1-2	-	TRBD1	TRBV15	TGTGCCACCAGCAGATCCGGGACAGGGGCTAACTATGGCTACACCTTC	CATSRSGTGANYGYTF
TRBJ1-1	-	-	TRBV7-9	TGTGCCAGCAGCTCATTAGCTGACACTGAAGCTTTCTTT	CASSSLADTEAFF
TRBJ2-3	-	-	TRBV18	TGTGCCAGCTCACAAGTGGGGGTTAGCACAGATACGCAGTATTTT	CASSQVGVSTDTQYF
TRBJ2-1	-	-	TRBV7-9	TGTGCCAGCCCTGACCGGAGGGCGGGGAGCTCCTACAATGAGCAGTTCTTC	CASPDRRAGSSYNEQFF
TRBJ2-5	-	-	TRBV7-7	TGTGCTAGCAGCTTAGAGGCAGGCCAAGAGACCCAGTACTTC	CASSLEAGQETQYF
TRBJ1-1	few	-	TRBV6-5	TGTGCCAGCAGTTACTCGGAGGGGACTGAAGCTTTCTTT	CASSYSEGTEAFF
TRBJ2-7	-	-	TRBV28	TGTGCCAGCAGTTTATATGGAGGGATGGCTAGCTACGAGCAGTACTTC	CASSLYGGMASYEQYF
TRBJ2-1	-	-	TRBV7-2	TGTGCCAGCAGCTTAAGGGTGTGGGACAATGAGCAGTTCTTC	CASSLRVWDNEQFF
TRBJ2-7	-	TRBD2	TRBV5-1	TGCGCCAGCAGCTTGGGGACTAGCGGGCGCTCCTACGAGCAGTACTTC	CASSLGTSGRSYEQYF
TRBJ1-1	-	TRBD1	TRBV7-7	TGTGCTAGCAGCTTAGCGAGGGACAGGGGGCCAAACACTGAAGCTTTCTTT	CASSLARDRGPNTEAFF
TRBJ2-5	-	-	TRBV14	TGTGCCAGCAGCCTCGGAGGGGTCCAAGAGACCCAGTACTTC	CASSLGGVQETQYF
TRBJ2-3	-	-	TRBV30	TGTGCCTGGAACTGGGGAACCCTCACAGATACGCAGTATTTT	CAWNWGTLTDTQYF
TRBJ2-5	-	-	TRBV2	TGTGCCAGCTTCCTCAGGTATTCCGAAGAGACCCAGTACTTC	CASFLRYSEETQYF
TRBJ1-1	-	-	TRBV18	TGTGCCAGCTCACCAAGAGGCTCCAAAGATACAGCTTTCTTT	CASSPRGSKDTAFF
TRBJ1-1	-	-	TRBV5-1	TGCGCCAGCAGGACCGAGGGGCCAAACACTGAAGCTTTCTTT	CASRTEGPNTEAFF
TRBJ2-2	-	-	TRBV11-3	TGTGCCAGCACCAAGGGGGGGACCGGGGAGCTGTTTTTT	CASTKGGTGELFF
TRBJ2-1	-	-	TRBV11-2	TGTGCCAGCAGCTTTGGGCCGGGCTACAATGAGCAGTTCTTC	CASSFGPGYNEQFF
TRBJ1-2	-	-	TRBV10-3	TGTGCCACAATCGACTCACGGGGGGCGGATGGCTACACCTTC	CATIDSRGADGYTF
TRBJ2-6	-	-	TRBV4-1	TGCGCCAGCACCTCGCAGGGCTCTGGGGCCAACGTCCTGACTTTC	CASTSQGSGANVLTF
TRBJ2-5	few	TRBD1	TRBV27	TGTGCCAGCAGTTCCCCCGGGACAGAACAAGAGACCCAGTACTTC	CASSSPGTEQETQYF
TRBJ1-2	-	-	TRBV19	TGTGCCACCTCACAGGGTCTTAACTATGGCTACACCTTC	CATSQGLNYGYTF
TRBJ1-5	-	TRBD1	TRBV6-1	TGTGCCAGCAGTGAAAGGGCAACAGGGGGGCTTAGCAATCAGCCCCAGCATTTT	CASSERATGGLSNQPQHF
TRBJ1-2	-	-	TRBV2	TGTGCCAGCAGTGACAACAGCAAATATGGCTACACCTTC	CASSDNSKYGYTF
TRBJ2-5	-	-	TRBV6-5	TGTGCCAGCAGTTCCGTAGGGGAGACCCAGTACTTC	CASSSVGETQYF
TRBJ2-1	-	-	TRBV18	TGTGCCAGCTCACCGGCGTTTGCAAATGAGCAGTTCTTC	CASSPAFANEQFF
TRBJ1-2	-	-	TRBV7-9	TGTGCCAGCAGCTTACCCGGGTGGGAACGGGGCTACACCTTC	CASSLPGWERGYTF
TRBJ2-5	-	-	TRBV10-3	TGTGCCATCAGTGAGTCGTCTCAGGGAAACCAGTACTTC	CAISESSQGNQYF
TRBJ1-6	-	TRBD1	TRBV20-1	TGCAGTGCTCGACAGGGAAGCCCCCTCCACTTT	CSARQGSPLHF